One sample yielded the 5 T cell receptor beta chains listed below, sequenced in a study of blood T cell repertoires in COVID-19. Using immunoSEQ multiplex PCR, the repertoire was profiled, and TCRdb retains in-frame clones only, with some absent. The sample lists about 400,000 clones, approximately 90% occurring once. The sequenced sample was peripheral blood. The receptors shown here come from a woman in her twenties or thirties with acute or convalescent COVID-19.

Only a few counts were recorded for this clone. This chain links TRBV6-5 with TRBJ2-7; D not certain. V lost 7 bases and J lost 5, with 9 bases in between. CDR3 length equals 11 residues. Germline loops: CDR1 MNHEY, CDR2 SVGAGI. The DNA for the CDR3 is TGTGCCAGCAACCCCCGGGACGAGCAGTACTTC. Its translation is CASNPRDEQYF.

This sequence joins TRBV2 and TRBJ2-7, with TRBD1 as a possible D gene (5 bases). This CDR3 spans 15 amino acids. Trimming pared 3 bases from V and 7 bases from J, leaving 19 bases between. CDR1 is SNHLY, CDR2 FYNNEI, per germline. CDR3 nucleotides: TGTGCCAGCAGTGAGGAAATGACAGCATCGAGAGAGCAGTACTTC. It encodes CASSEEMTASREQYF.

The CDR3 region has the DNA TGTGCCAGCAGTTACTCGCAGACAGTCTATGGCTACACCTTC. As protein: CASSYSQTVYGYTF. The chain joins TRBV6-6 to TRBJ1-2; a weak D match, TRBD1 (5 bases). Trimming took 0 bases from V and 4 from J, leaving 9 bases between them. Germline CDR1 is MNHNY and CDR2 is SVGAGI (reference sequence). The CDR3 length is 14 residues.

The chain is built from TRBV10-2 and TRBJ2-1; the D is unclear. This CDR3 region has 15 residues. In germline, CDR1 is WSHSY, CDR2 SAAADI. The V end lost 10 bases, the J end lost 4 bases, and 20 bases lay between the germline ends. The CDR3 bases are TGCGCCACCTCCCTCCACCGAGCCGATTACAATGAGCAGTTCTTC. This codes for CATSLHRADYNEQFF.

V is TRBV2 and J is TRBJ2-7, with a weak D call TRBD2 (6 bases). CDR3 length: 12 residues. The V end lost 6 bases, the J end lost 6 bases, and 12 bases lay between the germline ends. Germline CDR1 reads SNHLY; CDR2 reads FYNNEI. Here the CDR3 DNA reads TGTGCCAGCAGCACGCGGGACCCCGAGCAGTACTTC. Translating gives CASSTRDPEQYF.